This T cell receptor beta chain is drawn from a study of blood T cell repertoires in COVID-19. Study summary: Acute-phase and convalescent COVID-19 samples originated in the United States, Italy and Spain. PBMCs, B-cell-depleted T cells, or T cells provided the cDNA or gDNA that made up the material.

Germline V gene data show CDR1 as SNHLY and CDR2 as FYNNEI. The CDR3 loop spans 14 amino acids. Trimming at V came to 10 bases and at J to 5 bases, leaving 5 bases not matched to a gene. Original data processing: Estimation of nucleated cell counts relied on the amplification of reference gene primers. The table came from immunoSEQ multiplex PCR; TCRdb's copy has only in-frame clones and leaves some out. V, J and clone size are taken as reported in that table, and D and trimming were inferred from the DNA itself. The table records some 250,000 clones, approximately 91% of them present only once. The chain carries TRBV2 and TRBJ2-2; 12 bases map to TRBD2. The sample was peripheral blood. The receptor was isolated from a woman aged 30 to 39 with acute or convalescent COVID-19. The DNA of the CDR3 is TGTGCCACGCTAGCGGGAGGGGGGACCGGGGAGCTGTTTTTT. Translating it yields CATLAGGGTGELFF.